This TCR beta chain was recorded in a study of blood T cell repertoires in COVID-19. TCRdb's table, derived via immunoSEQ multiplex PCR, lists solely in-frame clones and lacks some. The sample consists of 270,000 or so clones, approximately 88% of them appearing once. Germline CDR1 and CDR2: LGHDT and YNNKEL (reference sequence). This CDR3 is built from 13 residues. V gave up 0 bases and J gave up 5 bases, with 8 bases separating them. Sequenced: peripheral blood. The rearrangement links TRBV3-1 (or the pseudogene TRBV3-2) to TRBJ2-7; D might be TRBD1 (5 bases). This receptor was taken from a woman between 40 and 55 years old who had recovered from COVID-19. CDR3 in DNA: TGTGCCAGCAGCCAAGACCCAGGGCACGAGCAGTACTTC. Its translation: CASSQDPGHEQYF.